Listed below are T cell receptor beta chains from one sample, sequenced in a study of T cell repertoires in cytomegalovirus infection. MiXCR, run by TCRdb on the reads, gives a single entry per CDR3 protein. The data hold approximately 170,000 distinct CDR3 sequences, with roughly 15% observed a single time. The sequencing input was CD8+ T cells from PBMCs. These receptors came from a human donor in good health (CMV status not recorded). Some clones in this sample may be carry-over from other donors' samples. The CDR3 runs from the conserved cysteine through the conserved F or W. The D gene is left open where the match is weak. The size entry is marked missing in some rows and otherwise reads once, few, many or a size class.

abundance,v_gene,d_gene,j_gene,CDR3nt,CDR3aa
-,TRBV4-1,-,TRBJ2-3,TGCGCCAGCAGCCAGGTTTTTTTTTCTAGCACAGATACGCAGTATTTT,CASSQVFFSSTDTQYF
few,TRBV7-8,-,TRBJ1-4,TGTGCCAGCAGCTTCGATGGGGACCGTGGGGGCGAAAAACTGTTTTTT,CASSFDGDRGGEKLFF
few,TRBV7-3,TRBD2,TRBJ2-1,TGTGCCAGCAGCCCAAGGGGACTAGCAGGGAATGAGCAGTTCTTC,CASSPRGLAGNEQFF
few,TRBV12-3/TRBV12-4,-,TRBJ2-1,TGTGCCAGCAGTTTAGGGGGGGGCGGGTTCTTC,CASSLGGGGFF
-,TRBV20-1,-,TRBJ1-3,TGCAGTGCTAGAGGGTTCTTTGGGGGATCCGGAAACACCATATATTTT,CSARGFFGGSGNTIYF
few,TRBV7-2,-,TRBJ2-2,TGTGCCACTGACGGCGGGGAGCTGTTTTTT,CATDGGELFF
-,TRBV6-2/TRBV6-3,-,TRBJ1-1,TGTGCCAGCAATCCCCCGGGGCAGAAGAACACTGAAGCTTTCTTT,CASNPPGQKNTEAFF
-,TRBV5-8,-,TRBJ1-2,TGTGCCAGCAGCCCGAGGGGTTATGGCTACACCTTC,CASSPRGYGYTF
-,TRBV7-3,-,TRBJ1-6,TGTGCCAGCAGCGAGGGAGGAGGCAATTCACCCCTCCACTTT,CASSEGGGNSPLHF
-,TRBV4-2,-,TRBJ2-1,TGTGCCAGCAGTCCTTTAGGGGGCCAGGGGGAGGCTTACAATGAGCAGTTCTTC,CASSPLGGQGEAYNEQFF
few,TRBV29-1,-,TRBJ1-2,TGCAGCGTTGAATATGGTGGGCACGGCTACACCTTC,CSVEYGGHGYTF
-,TRBV28,-,TRBJ2-1,TGTGCCAGCAGCCTAATTGAGGGCAATGAGCAGTTCTTC,CASSLIEGNEQFF
many,TRBV6-5,TRBD2,TRBJ2-1,TGTGCCAGCAGTTACTTTTCGACTAGCGGGAGAGAGCAGTTCTTC,CASSYFSTSGREQFF
-,TRBV7-6,TRBD1,TRBJ1-6,TGTGCCAGCAGCTCTCAGCAATCGACAGGGGACTGGGATAATTCACCCCTCCACTTT,CASSSQQSTGDWDNSPLHF
-,TRBV5-4,-,TRBJ2-1,TGTGCCAGCAGCTTGTTTCAAGGAACGGTTTGGAATGAGCAGTTCTTC,CASSLFQGTVWNEQFF
few,TRBV20-1,TRBD2,TRBJ2-1,TGCAGTGCTAGAGATCTGGCGGGGGTCTACAATGAGCAGTTCTTC,CSARDLAGVYNEQFF